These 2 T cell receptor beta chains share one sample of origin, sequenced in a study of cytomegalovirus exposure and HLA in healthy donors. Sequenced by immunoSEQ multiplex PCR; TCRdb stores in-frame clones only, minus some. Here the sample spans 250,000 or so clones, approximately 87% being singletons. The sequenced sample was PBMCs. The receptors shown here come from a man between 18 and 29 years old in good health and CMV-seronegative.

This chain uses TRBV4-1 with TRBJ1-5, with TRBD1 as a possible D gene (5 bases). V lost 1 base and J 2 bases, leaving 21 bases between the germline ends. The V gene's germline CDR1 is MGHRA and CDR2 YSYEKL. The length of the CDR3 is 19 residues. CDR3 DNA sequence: TGCGCCAGCAGCCAAGTTCAGGGATCCTGGTTGGACGGCAATCAGCCCCAGCATTTT. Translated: CASSQVQGSWLDGNQPQHF.

Here the CDR3 DNA reads TGTGCCTGGAGTCCTAGCGGGATTTCCTACAATGAGCAGTTCTTC. It translates to CAWSPSGISYNEQFF. This sequence joins TRBV30 and TRBJ2-1; 9 bases are shared with TRBD2. Germline V lookup: CDR1 GTSNPN, CDR2 SVGIG (reference sequence). The trim removed 2 bases at V and 1 base at J, leaving 3 bases unmatched. The CDR3 covers 15 residues.